Listed below are T cell receptor beta chains from one sample, sequenced in a study of pediatric ulcerative colitis. Profiled with immunoSEQ multiplex PCR; TCRdb holds only in-frame clones, not every one. This table holds some 57,000 clones, 87% found once. The specimen sequenced was blood. These receptor sequences come from a boy younger than 18 who was a control in a study of pediatric ulcerative colitis. The CDR3 runs from the conserved cysteine through the conserved F or W. Each record gives: V gene, J gene, clone size, D gene, CDR3 protein, CDR3 DNA. A D gene is named only where the DNA matches it firmly. Clone size is not always given. Where it is, it says once, few, many or a class for expanded clones.

TRBV20-1	TRBJ2-7	once	TRBD2	CSTSGTYEQYF	TGCAGTACCAGCGGGACCTACGAGCAGTACTTC
TRBV15	TRBJ2-5	NA	TRBD1	CATSDSGTGVRETQYF	TGTGCCACCAGCGACTCCGGGACAGGGGTCAGGGAGACCCAGTACTTC
TRBV6-1	TRBJ1-5	few	TRBD1	CASSGDRVYNQPQHF	TGTGCCAGCAGTGGGGACAGGGTATACAATCAGCCCCAGCATTTT
TRBV10-3	TRBJ1-2	NA	TRBD1	CAISGEIRGIYGYTF	TGTGCCATCAGTGGTGAAATCAGGGGGATCTATGGCTACACCTTC
TRBV25-1	TRBJ2-7	NA	NA	CASSESKDKQYF	TGTGCCAGCAGTGAATCGAAGGACAAGCAGTACTTC
TRBV18	TRBJ1-1	NA	NA	CASSPRQGNTEAFF	TGTGCCAGCTCACCAAGGCAGGGGAACACTGAAGCTTTCTTT
TRBV15	TRBJ2-1	NA	NA	CATSRVPGPSYNEQFF	TGTGCCACCAGCAGAGTACCGGGCCCTTCCTACAATGAGCAGTTCTTC
TRBV23-1	TRBJ1-2	NA	NA	CASSRGNYGYTF	TGCGCCAGCAGTCGGGGGAACTATGGCTACACCTTC
TRBV13	TRBJ2-7	NA	TRBD2	CASSLRGLAVSYEQYF	TGTGCCAGCAGCTTACGGGGACTAGCAGTATCCTACGAGCAGTACTTC
TRBV5-6	TRBJ1-1	NA	NA	CASSRDTNTEAFF	TGTGCCAGCAGCCGGGACACGAACACTGAAGCTTTCTTT
TRBV15	TRBJ1-6	NA	NA	CATSSDKLSGSPLHF	TGTGCCACCAGCAGTGATAAATTAAGCGGGTCACCCCTCCACTTT
TRBV9	TRBJ2-1	NA	NA	CASNPQQGIPYNEQFF	TGTGCCAGCAATCCCCAACAGGGTATCCCCTACAATGAGCAGTTCTTC
TRBV28	TRBJ1-2	once	NA	CASLGNYGYTF	TGTGCCAGCTTAGGGAACTATGGCTACACCTTC
TRBV29-1	TRBJ2-7	NA	TRBD2	CSASKPGTSTYEQYF	TGCAGCGCATCAAAACCCGGGACTAGCACCTACGAGCAGTACTTC
TRBV10-3	TRBJ2-7	NA	NA	CASNKRTGNEQYF	TGTGCCAGCAATAAAAGAACAGGTAACGAGCAGTACTTC
TRBV7-6	TRBJ1-6	NA	TRBD1	CASSRDSFVENSPLHF	TGTGCCAGCAGCCGGGACAGCTTCGTAGAGAATTCACCCCTCCACTTT
TRBV10-3	TRBJ2-7	NA	NA	CAIAFSSPSEQYF	TGTGCCATCGCGTTTTCTTCACCTAGCGAGCAGTACTTC
TRBV7-8	TRBJ1-1	NA	TRBD1	CASSYSPGQGSLGTEAFF	TGTGCCAGCAGTTACAGTCCGGGACAGGGGTCTTTGGGCACTGAAGCTTTCTTT
TRBV6-4	TRBJ2-2	NA	TRBD1	CASSVEGASTGELFF	TGTGCCAGCAGTGTCGAGGGGGCTAGCACCGGGGAGCTGTTTTTT
TRBV19	TRBJ1-1	NA	NA	CASSNPGWEAEAFF	TGTGCCAGTAGTAACCCCGGGTGGGAAGCTGAAGCTTTCTTT
TRBV15	TRBJ1-2	NA	NA	CATSRDRVNYGYTF	TGTGCCACCAGCAGAGATCGGGTAAACTATGGCTACACCTTC
TRBV25-1	TRBJ2-1	NA	TRBD2	CASSGNLREFYNEQFF	TGTGCCAGCAGTGGGAACCTGCGGGAGTTCTACAATGAGCAGTTCTTC
TRBV10-3	TRBJ1-2	NA	NA	CAISEGTVNYGYTF	TGTGCCATCAGTGAGGGTACAGTTAACTATGGCTACACCTTC
TRBV25-1	TRBJ2-6	once	NA	CASSGDSGANVLTF	TGTGCCAGCAGTGGGGACTCTGGGGCCAACGTCCTGACTTTC
TRBV7-2	TRBJ2-5	NA	NA	CASSDPTVYQETQYF	TGTGCCAGCAGCGACCCGACAGTGTACCAAGAGACCCAGTACTTC
TRBV9	TRBJ1-3	once	NA	CASSVGSQGWRNTIYF	TGTGCCAGCAGCGTAGGTAGTCAGGGTTGGAGAAACACCATATATTTT
TRBV13	TRBJ1-2	NA	TRBD1	CASSSGQGAGYGYTF	TGTGCCAGCAGCTCTGGACAGGGGGCTGGCTATGGCTACACCTTC
TRBV29-1	TRBJ2-7	NA	NA	CSVEMGPPLYEQYF	TGCAGCGTTGAAATGGGACCGCCCTTGTACGAGCAGTACTTC
TRBV4-1	TRBJ1-1	NA	TRBD1	CASSQDTGGGTEAFF	TGCGCCAGCAGCCAAGACACAGGGGGCGGCACTGAAGCTTTCTTT
TRBV23-1	TRBJ2-7	NA	TRBD2	CASSQSSGLAGEREQYF	TGCGCCAGCAGTCAATCGTCGGGACTAGCGGGAGAGAGGGAGCAGTACTTC
TRBV14	TRBJ1-6	NA	NA	CASSQKQGTNGSPLHF	TGTGCCAGCAGCCAGAAGCAGGGAACGAACGGTTCACCCCTCCACTTT
TRBV4-3	TRBJ1-3	NA	NA	CASSQWGHLASSGNTIYF	TGCGCCAGCAGCCAATGGGGACACTTGGCGAGCTCTGGAAACACCATATATTTT
TRBV29-1	TRBJ2-7	NA	NA	CSVGPGSSYEQYF	TGCAGCGTCGGGCCAGGGAGCTCCTACGAGCAGTACTTC
TRBV5-6	TRBJ2-7	NA	NA	CASSLGQVAYEQYF	TGTGCCAGCAGCTTGGGACAGGTCGCCTACGAGCAGTACTTC
TRBV7-8	TRBJ1-1	NA	TRBD1	CASTERGRVTEAFF	TGTGCCAGCACCGAGAGGGGGCGCGTCACTGAAGCTTTCTTT
TRBV7-8	TRBJ1-6	once	TRBD1	CASSLDNRGSPLHF	TGTGCCAGCAGCTTAGATAACAGGGGTTCACCCCTCCACTTT
TRBV10-3	TRBJ2-3	NA	TRBD2	CAISEIRGAGRSYVADTQYF	TGTGCCATCAGTGAGATTCGGGGAGCGGGACGCTCCTATGTCGCAGATACGCAGTATTTT
TRBV10-3	TRBJ1-1	NA	TRBD1	CAISRTGPNTEAFF	TGTGCCATCAGTCGGACAGGCCCTAACACTGAAGCTTTCTTT
TRBV5-1	TRBJ2-7	NA	NA	CASSITGPEQYF	TGCGCCAGCAGCATCACAGGGCCCGAGCAGTACTTC
TRBV10-3	TRBJ1-1	NA	TRBD1	CAITAGGSGLNTEAFF	TGTGCCATCACCGCAGGGGGATCTGGTCTGAACACTGAAGCTTTCTTT